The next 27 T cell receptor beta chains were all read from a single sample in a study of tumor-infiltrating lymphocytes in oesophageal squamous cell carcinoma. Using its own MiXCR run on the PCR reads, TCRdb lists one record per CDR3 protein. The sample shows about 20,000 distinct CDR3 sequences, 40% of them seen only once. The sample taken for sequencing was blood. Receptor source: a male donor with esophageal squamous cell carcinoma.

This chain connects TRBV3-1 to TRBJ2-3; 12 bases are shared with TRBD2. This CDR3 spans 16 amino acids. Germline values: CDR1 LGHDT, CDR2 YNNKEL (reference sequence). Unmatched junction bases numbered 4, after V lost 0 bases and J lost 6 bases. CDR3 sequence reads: CASSQDRLAGVDTQYF. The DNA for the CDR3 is TGTGCCAGCAGCCAAGATAGACTAGCGGGAGTCGATACGCAGTATTTT.

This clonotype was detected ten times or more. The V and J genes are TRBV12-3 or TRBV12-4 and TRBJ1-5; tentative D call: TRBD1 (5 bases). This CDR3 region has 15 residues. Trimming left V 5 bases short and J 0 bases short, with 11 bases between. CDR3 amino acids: CASSAGVLSNQPQHF. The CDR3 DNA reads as TGTGCCAGCAGTGCGGGGGTTCTTAGCAATCAGCCCCAGCATTTT.

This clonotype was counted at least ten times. The CDR3 is CASSPEGRGKTNTGELFF. DNA of the CDR3: TGTGCCAGCAGTCCCGAGGGGCGGGGGAAGACGAACACCGGGGAGCTGTTTTTT. The chain joins TRBV12-3 or TRBV12-4 to TRBJ2-2; TRBD2 matches 7 bases. The trim removed 5 bases at V and 0 bases at J, leaving 12 bases unmatched. The CDR3 consists of 18 residues.

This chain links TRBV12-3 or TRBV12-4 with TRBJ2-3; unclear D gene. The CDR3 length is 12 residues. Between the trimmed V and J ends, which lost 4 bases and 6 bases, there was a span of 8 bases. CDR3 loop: CASSSDLDTQYF. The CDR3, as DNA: TGTGCCAGCAGTTCCGATCTGGATACGCAGTATTTT.

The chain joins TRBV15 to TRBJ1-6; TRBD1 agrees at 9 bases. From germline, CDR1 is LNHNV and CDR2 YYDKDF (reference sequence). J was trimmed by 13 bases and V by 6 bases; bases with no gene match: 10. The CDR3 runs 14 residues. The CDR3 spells CATREDRDRVPLHF. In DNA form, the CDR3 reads TGTGCCACCAGGGAAGACCGGGACAGGGTTCCCCTCCACTTT.

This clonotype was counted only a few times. In DNA, the CDR3 is TGTGCCAGCAGTTTTACGAGACTAGCGGGCGAGCAGTTCTTC. Translated, it gives CASSFTRLAGEQFF. This rearrangement joins TRBV12-3 or TRBV12-4 to TRBJ2-7; TRBD2 matches 10 bases. The DNA end is more similar to TRBJ2-1, so the J call may be wrong. CDR3 length: 14 amino acids.

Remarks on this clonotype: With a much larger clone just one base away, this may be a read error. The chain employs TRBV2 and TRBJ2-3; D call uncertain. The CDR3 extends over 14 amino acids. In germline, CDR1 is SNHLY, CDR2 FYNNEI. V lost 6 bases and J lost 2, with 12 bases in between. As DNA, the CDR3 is TGTGCCAGCAGAGCCAGGCAGCTCACAGATACGCAGTATTTT. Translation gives CASRARQLTDTQYF.

The CDR3: CASSLWAGAAYEQYF. Written as DNA, the CDR3 is TGTGCCAGCAGTTTATGGGCCGGGGCGGCCTACGAGCAGTACTTC. This chain connects TRBV12-3 or TRBV12-4 to TRBJ2-7; either TRBD1 or TRBD2 may supply D (5 bases each). CDR3 size: 15 residues. The V end was cut by 2 bases, the J end by 2 bases, with 13 bases between.

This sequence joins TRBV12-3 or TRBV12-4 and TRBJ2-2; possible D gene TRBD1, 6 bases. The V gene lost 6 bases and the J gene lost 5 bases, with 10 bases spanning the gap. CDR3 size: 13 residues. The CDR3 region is CASRVRGTGELFF. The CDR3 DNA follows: TGTGCCAGCAGGGTGAGGGGGACCGGGGAGCTGTTTTTT.

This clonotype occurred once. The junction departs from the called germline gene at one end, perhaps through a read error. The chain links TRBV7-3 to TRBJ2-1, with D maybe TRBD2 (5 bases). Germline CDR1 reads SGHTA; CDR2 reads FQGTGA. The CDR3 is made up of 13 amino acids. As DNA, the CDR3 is TGTGCCAGCAGCTTAGATCAGACCGGGGAGCTGTACTTC. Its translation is CASSLDQTGELYF.

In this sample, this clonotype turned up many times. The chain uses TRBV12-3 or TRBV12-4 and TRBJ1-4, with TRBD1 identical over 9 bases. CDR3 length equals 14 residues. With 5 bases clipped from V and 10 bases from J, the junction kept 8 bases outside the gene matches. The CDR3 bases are TGTGCCAGCAGTCCGGGACAGGGAGAGGGAAAACTGTTTTTT. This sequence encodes CASSPGQGEGKLFF.

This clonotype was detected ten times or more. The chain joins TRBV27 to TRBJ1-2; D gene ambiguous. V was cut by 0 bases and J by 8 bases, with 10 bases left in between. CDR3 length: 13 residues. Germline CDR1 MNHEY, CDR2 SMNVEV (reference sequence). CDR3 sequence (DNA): TGTGCCAGCAGTTTATCGTATGGGGTAGGCTACACCTTC. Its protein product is CASSLSYGVGYTF.

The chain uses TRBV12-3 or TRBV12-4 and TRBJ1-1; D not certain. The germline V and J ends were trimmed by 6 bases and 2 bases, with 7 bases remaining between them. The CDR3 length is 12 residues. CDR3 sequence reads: CASSSYNTEAFF. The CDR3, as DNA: TGTGCCAGCAGCTCATATAACACTGAAGCTTTCTTT.

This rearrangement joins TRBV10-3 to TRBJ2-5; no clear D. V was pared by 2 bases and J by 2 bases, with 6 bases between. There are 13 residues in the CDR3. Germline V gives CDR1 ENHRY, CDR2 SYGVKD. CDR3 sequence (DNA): TGTGCCATCAGTGAGCCCTATCAAGAGACCCAGTACTTC. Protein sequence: CAISEPYQETQYF.

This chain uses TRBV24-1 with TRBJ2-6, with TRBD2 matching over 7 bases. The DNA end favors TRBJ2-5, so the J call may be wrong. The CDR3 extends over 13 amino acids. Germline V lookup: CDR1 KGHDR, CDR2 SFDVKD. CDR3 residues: CATSTSPSETQYF. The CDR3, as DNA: TGTGCCACGTCGACTAGCCCTTCGGAGACCCAGTACTTC.

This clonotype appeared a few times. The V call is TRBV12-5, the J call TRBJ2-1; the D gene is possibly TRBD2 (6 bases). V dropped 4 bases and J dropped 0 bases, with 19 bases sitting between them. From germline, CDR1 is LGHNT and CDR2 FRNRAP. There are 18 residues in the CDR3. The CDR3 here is CASGSALADRVSYNEQFF. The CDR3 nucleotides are TGTGCTAGTGGTTCCGCCTTAGCGGACCGGGTCTCCTACAATGAGCAGTTCTTC.

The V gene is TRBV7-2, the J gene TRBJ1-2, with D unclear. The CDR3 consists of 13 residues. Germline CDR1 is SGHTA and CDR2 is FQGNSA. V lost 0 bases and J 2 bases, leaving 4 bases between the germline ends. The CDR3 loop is CASSLAGNYGYTF. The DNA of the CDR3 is TGTGCCAGCAGCTTAGCGGGCAACTATGGCTACACCTTC. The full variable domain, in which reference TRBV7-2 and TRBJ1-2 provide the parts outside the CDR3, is GAGVSQSPSNKVTEKGKDVELRCDPISGHTALYWYRQSLGQGLEFLIYFQGNSAPDKSGLPSDRFSAERTGGSVSTLTIQRTQQEDSAVYLCASSLAGNYGYTFGSGTRLTVV.

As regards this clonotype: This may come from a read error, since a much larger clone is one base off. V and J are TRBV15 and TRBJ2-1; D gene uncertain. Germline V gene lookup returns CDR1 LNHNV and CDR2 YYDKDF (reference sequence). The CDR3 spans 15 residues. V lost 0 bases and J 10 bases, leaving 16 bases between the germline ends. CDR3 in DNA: TGTGCCACCAGCAGAGATGTAAGCAGCTCCTACGAGCAGTTCTTC. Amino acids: CATSRDVSSSYEQFF.

The CDR3 region has the DNA TGTGCCAGCAGACTACCCCGGGTAGCAGGCGATACGCAGTATTTT. This codes for CASRLPRVAGDTQYF. The chain links TRBV7-2 to TRBJ2-3; D unresolved. V was trimmed by 6 bases and J by 6 bases, leaving 19 bases between them. Germline lookup yields CDR1 SGHTA and CDR2 FQGNSA. The CDR3 is 15 amino acids. Full variable domain (missing parts from reference TRBV7-2 and TRBJ2-3): GAGVSQSPSNKVTEKGKDVELRCDPISGHTALYWYRQSLGQGLEFLIYFQGNSAPDKSGLPSDRFSAERTGGSVSTLTIQRTQQEDSAVYLCASRLPRVAGDTQYFGPGTRLTVL.

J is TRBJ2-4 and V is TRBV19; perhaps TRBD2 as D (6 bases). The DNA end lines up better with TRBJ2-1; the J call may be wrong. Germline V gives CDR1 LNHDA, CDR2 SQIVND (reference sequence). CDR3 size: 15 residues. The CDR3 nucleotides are TGTGCCAGTAGTATAGGAGTCGGGAGTGGATACGAGCAGTTCTTC. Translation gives CASSIGVGSGYEQFF.

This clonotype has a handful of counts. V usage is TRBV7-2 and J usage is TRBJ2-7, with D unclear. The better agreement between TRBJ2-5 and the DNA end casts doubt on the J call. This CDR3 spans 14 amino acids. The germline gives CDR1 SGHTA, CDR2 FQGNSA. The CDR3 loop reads CASSLMGRAETQYF. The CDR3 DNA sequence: TGTGCCAGCAGCTTAATGGGAAGGGCTGAGACCCAGTACTTC.

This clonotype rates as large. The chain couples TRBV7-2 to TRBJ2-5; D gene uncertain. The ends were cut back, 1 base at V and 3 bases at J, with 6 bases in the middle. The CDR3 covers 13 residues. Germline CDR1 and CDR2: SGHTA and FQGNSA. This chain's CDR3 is CASSLVREETQYF. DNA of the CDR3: TGTGCCAGCAGCTTAGTTAGGGAAGAGACCCAGTACTTC.

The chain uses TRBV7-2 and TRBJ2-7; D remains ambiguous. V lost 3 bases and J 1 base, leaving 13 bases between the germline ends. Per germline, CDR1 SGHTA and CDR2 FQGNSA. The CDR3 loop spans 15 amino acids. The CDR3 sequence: CASSFPLRRSYEQYF. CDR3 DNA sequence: TGTGCCAGCAGCTTCCCCTTGCGCCGGTCCTACGAGCAGTACTTC.

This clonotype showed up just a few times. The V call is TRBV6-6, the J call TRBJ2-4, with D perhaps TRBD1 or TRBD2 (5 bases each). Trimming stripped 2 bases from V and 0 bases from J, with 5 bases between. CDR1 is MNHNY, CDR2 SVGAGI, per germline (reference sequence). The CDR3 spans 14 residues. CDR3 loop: CASSYGGAKNIQYF. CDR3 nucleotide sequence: TGTGCCAGCAGTTACGGGGGAGCCAAAAACATTCAGTACTTC.

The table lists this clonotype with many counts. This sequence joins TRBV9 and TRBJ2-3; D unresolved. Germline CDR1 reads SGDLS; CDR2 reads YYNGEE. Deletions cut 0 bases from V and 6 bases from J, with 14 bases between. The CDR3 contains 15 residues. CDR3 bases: TGTGCCAGCAGCGTAGGAGTACAACCTGGGGATACGCAGTATTTT. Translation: CASSVGVQPGDTQYF.

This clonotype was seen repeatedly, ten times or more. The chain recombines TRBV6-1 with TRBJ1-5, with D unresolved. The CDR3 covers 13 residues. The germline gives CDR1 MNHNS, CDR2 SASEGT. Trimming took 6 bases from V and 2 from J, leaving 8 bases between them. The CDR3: CASSMEGNQPQHF. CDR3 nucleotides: TGTGCCAGCAGCATGGAGGGCAATCAGCCCCAGCATTTT.

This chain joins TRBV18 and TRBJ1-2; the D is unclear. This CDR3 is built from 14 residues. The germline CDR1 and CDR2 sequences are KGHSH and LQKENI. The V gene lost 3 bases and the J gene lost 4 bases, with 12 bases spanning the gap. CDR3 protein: CASSPSATAYGYTF. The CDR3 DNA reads TGTGCCAGCTCACCGTCAGCGACGGCCTATGGCTACACCTTC.